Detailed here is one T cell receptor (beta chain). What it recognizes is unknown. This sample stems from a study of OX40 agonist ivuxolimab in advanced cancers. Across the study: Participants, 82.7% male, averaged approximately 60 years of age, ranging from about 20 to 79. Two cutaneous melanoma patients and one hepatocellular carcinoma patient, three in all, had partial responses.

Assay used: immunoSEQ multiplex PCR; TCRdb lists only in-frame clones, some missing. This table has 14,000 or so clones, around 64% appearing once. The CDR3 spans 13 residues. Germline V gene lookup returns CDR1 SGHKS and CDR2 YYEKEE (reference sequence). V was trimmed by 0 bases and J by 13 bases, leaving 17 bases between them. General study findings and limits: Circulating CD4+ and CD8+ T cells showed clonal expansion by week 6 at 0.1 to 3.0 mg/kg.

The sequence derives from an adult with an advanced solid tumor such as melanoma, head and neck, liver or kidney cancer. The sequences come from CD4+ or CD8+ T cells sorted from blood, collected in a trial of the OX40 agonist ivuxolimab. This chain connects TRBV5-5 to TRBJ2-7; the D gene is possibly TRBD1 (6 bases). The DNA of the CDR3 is TGTGCCAGCAGCTTGGACCAGGGGATCTCGACCTACTTC. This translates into CASSLDQGISTYF.